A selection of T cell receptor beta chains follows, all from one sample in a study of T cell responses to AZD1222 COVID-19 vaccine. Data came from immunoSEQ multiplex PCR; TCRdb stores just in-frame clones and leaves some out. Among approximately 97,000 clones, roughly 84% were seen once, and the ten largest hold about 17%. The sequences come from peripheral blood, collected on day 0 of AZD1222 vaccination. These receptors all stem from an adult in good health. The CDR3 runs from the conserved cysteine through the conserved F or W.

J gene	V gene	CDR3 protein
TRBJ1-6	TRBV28	CASNFGTTKDSSYNSPLHF
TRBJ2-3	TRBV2	CASRAGTSGGPDTQYF
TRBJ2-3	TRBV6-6	CASSHDKGLASADTQYF
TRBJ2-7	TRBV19	CASSIDGYTYEQYF
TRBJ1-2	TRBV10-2	CASRPGSANYGYTF
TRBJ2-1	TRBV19	CASRQGPTYNEQFF
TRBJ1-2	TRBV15	CATSRETKDGYTF
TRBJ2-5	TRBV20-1	CSASRGRGRRETQYF
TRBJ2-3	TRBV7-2	CASSAQGRRPDTQYF
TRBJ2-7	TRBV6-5	CASRRQGEQYF